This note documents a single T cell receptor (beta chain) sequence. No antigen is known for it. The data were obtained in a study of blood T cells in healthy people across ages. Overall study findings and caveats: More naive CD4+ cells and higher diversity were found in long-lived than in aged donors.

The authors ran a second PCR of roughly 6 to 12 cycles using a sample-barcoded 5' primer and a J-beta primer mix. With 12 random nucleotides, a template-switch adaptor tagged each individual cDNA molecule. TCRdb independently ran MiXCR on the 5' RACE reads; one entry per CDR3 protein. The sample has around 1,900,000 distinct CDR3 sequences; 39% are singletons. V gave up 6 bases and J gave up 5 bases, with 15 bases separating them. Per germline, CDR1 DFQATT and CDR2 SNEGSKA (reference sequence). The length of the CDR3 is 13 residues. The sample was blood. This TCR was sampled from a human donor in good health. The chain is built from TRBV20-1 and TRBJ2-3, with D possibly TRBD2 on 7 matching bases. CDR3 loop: CSAQAGAEDTQYF. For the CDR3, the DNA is TGCAGTGCCCAGGCGGGGGCGGAAGATACGCAGTATTTT.